A selection of T cell receptor beta chains follows, all from one sample in a study of cytomegalovirus exposure and HLA in healthy donors. Sequenced by immunoSEQ multiplex PCR; TCRdb stores in-frame clones only, minus some. In the table there are about 160,000 clones, around 90% of which are singletons. The sample comprised PBMCs. The receptors were sampled from a woman aged 30 to 39 in good health and CMV-seronegative. Both conserved end residues are part of each CDR3.

j_call | v_call | cdr3_aa
TRBJ2-5 | TRBV19 | CASSPKGRQTLQETQYF
TRBJ1-4 | TRBV19 | CASSLSGTVGEKLFF
TRBJ1-1 | TRBV20-1 | CSAAKNTEAFF
TRBJ1-4 | TRBV20-1 | CSAEDSEKLFF
TRBJ2-3 | TRBV9 | CASSGRLREGGDTQYF
TRBJ1-1 | TRBV2 | CASRGYKGQVPEAFF
TRBJ1-2 | TRBV10-2 | CASSQQGNYGYTF
TRBJ2-1 | TRBV18 | CASSPRLAGDNEQFF
TRBJ1-1 | TRBV29-1 | CSAGQGGVGTEAFF
TRBJ1-2 | TRBV14 | CASSLQGVGYGYTF
TRBJ2-3 | TRBV15 | CATGASGGSDTQYF
TRBJ2-3 | TRBV2 | CASRGTSRDTQYF
TRBJ2-5 | TRBV1 | CTSSQAPGGAGTQYF
TRBJ2-3 | TRBV27 | CASMIGGTDTQYF
TRBJ2-1 | TRBV9 | CASSVTGGISYNEQFF
TRBJ2-7 | TRBV5-1 | CASSLVVGAYEQYF
TRBJ2-2 | TRBV10-3 | CAISEGRDAGELFF
TRBJ2-2 | TRBV6-5 | CASSPLLVTGELFF
TRBJ2-7 | TRBV6-5 | CASSYSAGALDEQYF
TRBJ1-4 | TRBV6-1 | CTSMGDRGNEKLFF
TRBJ2-5 | TRBV4-3 | CASSQSRGETQYF
TRBJ2-3 | TRBV6-4 | CARRDSTDTQYF
TRBJ2-2 | TRBV7-3 | CASSKLGGGGTGELFF
TRBJ1-1 | TRBV5-6 | CASSRPRGTFTEAFF
TRBJ1-2 | TRBV2 | CASRESPGDPRGYTF
TRBJ2-7 | TRBV2 | CASRGTGAYEQYF
TRBJ2-6 | TRBV19 | CASSPTLGIGANVLTF
TRBJ2-7 | TRBV27 | CASSSDRTSSYEQYF
TRBJ1-2 | TRBV6-5 | CASSITGLKGGYTF
TRBJ2-7 | TRBV18 | CASSRGQGNYEQYF
TRBJ2-4 | TRBV6-1 | CASLGLDIQYF
TRBJ2-7 | TRBV30 | CAWGRTGLYF
TRBJ2-7 | TRBV28 | CASSYWDNRPPHEQYF
- | TRBV4-1 | CASSQFLGSSYEQYF
TRBJ2-5 | TRBV7-9 | CASRDSPQETQYF
TRBJ2-7 | TRBV7-9 | CASSLLRVSYEQYF
TRBJ1-2 | TRBV18 | CASSPGGHYGYTF
TRBJ2-7 | TRBV6-5 | CASKIGQGNEQYF
TRBJ2-2 | TRBV5-4 | CASSPGQRESFGELFF
TRBJ2-2 | TRBV19 | CASSISREDTGELFF
TRBJ1-5 | TRBV19 | CASSMERNSNQPQHF
TRBJ1-3 | TRBV5-1 | CASSLGGSGNTIYF
TRBJ2-1 | TRBV5-1 | CASSLDGYNEQFF
TRBJ2-5 | TRBV10-1 | CASSGGGQETQYF
TRBJ2-7 | TRBV7-9 | CASSSRDYEQYF
TRBJ1-3 | TRBV5-1 | CASSSRPGTGFGNTIYF
TRBJ2-7 | TRBV11-2 | CASSLGRIASYEQYF
TRBJ2-3 | TRBV2 | CASKGAYTDTQYF
TRBJ1-1 | TRBV19 | CASSPPGLNTEAFF
TRBJ2-3 | TRBV7-3 | CASSLTSGSTDTQYF
TRBJ1-1 | TRBV9 | CASSVVGAANTEAFF
TRBJ1-1 | TRBV7-8 | CASSHRDRAKGGAFF
TRBJ2-2 | TRBV19 | CASNMGTTSGSEYGELFF
TRBJ2-2 | TRBV18 | CASSPGAGNTGELFF